What follows are 15 T cell receptor beta chains derived from one specimen sequenced in a study of shared clonotypes between healthy human individuals. The assay was immunoSEQ multiplex PCR, and TCRdb's table has in-frame clones only and misses some. The sample lists about 2.2 million clones; just over 90% were seen once. Naive CD8 cells lacked CD45RO, underwent positive selection for CCR7 and left out terminally differentiated effector memory CD45RA+ cells. The material sequenced was naive CD8+ T cells from PBMCs. The receptors stem from a man aged 18 to 30 in good health. Some clones in this sample may be carry-over from other donors' samples.

For the CDR3, the DNA is TGTGCCAGCAGCCCGACAGGGGTCGCTCTTAGCAATCAGCCCCAGCATTTT. It encodes CASSPTGVALSNQPQHF. The rearrangement uses TRBV28 and TRBJ1-5; 8 bases agree with TRBD1. Germline V lookup: CDR1 MDHEN, CDR2 SYDVKM. The trim removed 6 bases at V and 0 bases at J, leaving 10 bases unmatched. This CDR3 has 17 amino acids. The full variable domain, its missing parts supplied by reference TRBV28 and TRBJ1-5, is DVKVTQSSRYLVKRTGEKVFLECVQDMDHENMFWYRQDPGLGLRLIYFSYDVKMKEKGDIPEGYSVSREKKERFSLILESASTNQTSMYLCASSPTGVALSNQPQHFGDGTRLSIL.

The chain couples TRBV4-2 to TRBJ2-7; the match to TRBD2 covers 9 bases. Germline assignment: CDR1 LGHNA and CDR2 YNFKEQ. With 4 bases clipped from V and 2 bases from J, the junction kept 9 bases outside the gene matches. The CDR3 loop spans 16 amino acids. CDR3 loop: CASSPLDSGGPYEQYF. DNA for the CDR3: TGTGCCAGCAGCCCCCTCGATAGCGGGGGTCCCTACGAGCAGTACTTC.

The chain employs TRBV11-2 and TRBJ2-5; D gene uncertain. The V end lost 1 base, the J end lost 2 bases, and 14 bases lay between the germline ends. The CDR3 has 16 residues. Germline V gene sequence: CDR1 SGHAT, CDR2 FQNNGV. The CDR3 DNA reads TGTGCCAGCAGCTTAGTAAGGGTGGGTGGACAAGAGACCCAGTACTTC. Residues: CASSLVRVGGQETQYF.

The CDR3 DNA reads TGCAGCGTTGGGGCGGACTACAATGAGCAGTTCTTC. This codes for CSVGADYNEQFF. The chain is built from TRBV29-1 and TRBJ2-1; no reliable D call. Germline-derived CDR1 and CDR2 are SQVTM and ANQGSEA. The CDR3 runs to 12 residues. Trimming left V 4 bases short and J 3 bases short, with 7 bases between.

The chain's CDR3 is CASSLPTGVDGYTF. The CDR3 bases are TGTGCCAGCAGCTTACCCACAGGGGTCGATGGCTACACCTTC. J is TRBJ1-2 and V is TRBV7-9, with 7 nucleotides matching TRBD1. Losses at the gene ends were 2 bases for V and 6 bases for J; bases not matched to a gene: 6. The germline CDR1 and CDR2 sequences are SEHNR and FQNEAQ (reference sequence). CDR3 length equals 14 residues.

This clone was picked up one time. V gene TRBV28 combines with J gene TRBJ1-1, with D possibly TRBD1 on 6 matching bases. The V and J ends lost 10 bases and 1 base respectively, with 13 bases between them. This CDR3 spans 13 amino acids. Germline-derived CDR1 and CDR2 are MDHEN and SYDVKM. CDR3 in DNA: TGTGCCACCCGGACAGAGCCGAACACTGAAGCTTTCTTT. Residues: CATRTEPNTEAFF.

The rearrangement joins TRBV11-1 to TRBJ2-4; 7 bases agree with TRBD2. The CDR3 has 14 amino acids. V gave up 4 bases and J gave up 7 bases; unmatched junction bases: 7. Germline V CDR1 and CDR2: SGHAT, FQDESV (reference sequence). CDR3 loop: CASSSRGERNIQYF. The CDR3 DNA reads as TGTGCCAGCAGCTCCCGGGGGGAGCGGAACATTCAGTACTTC.

The chain uses TRBV4-1 and TRBJ2-7; 7 nucleotides match TRBD1. Trimming at V came to 4 bases and at J to 0 bases, leaving 6 bases not matched to a gene. Germline CDR1 and CDR2: MGHRA and YSYEKL. The CDR3 has 15 residues. The CDR3: CASSPGPGGSYEQYF. The CDR3 region has the DNA TGCGCCAGCAGCCCCGGGCCAGGGGGCTCCTACGAGCAGTACTTC.

In the case of this clone: The sample carries other DNA sequences with the same CDR3. This sequence joins TRBV6-5 and TRBJ2-7, with D perhaps TRBD2 (5 bases). The length of the CDR3 is 14 residues. Between the trimmed V and J ends, which lost 0 bases and 0 bases, there was a span of 6 bases. Germline CDR1 is MNHEY and CDR2 is SVGAGI. The DNA for the CDR3 is TGTGCCAGCAGTTACTCGGGGAGCTCCTACGAGCAGTACTTC. This codes for CASSYSGSSYEQYF.

V and J are TRBV11-2 and TRBJ1-3; 7 bases agree with TRBD1. Germline V lookup: CDR1 SGHAT, CDR2 FQNNGV. The CDR3 totals 12 residues. Germline trimming cut 5 bases from V and 8 bases from J; bases unmatched to any gene: 3. This CDR3 reads CASSPGGDTIYF. CDR3 DNA sequence: TGTGCCAGCAGCCCAGGGGGTGACACCATATATTTT.

The chain is built from TRBV18 and TRBJ2-1; D may be TRBD1 (5 bases). The germline V gene encodes CDR1 KGHSH and CDR2 LQKENI. The CDR3 sequence is 15 residues long. V lost 4 bases to trimming and J lost 0 bases, with 10 bases between them. The CDR3 sequence: CASSHDRSSYNEQFF. The CDR3 DNA sequence: TGTGCCAGCTCACATGACAGATCCTCCTACAATGAGCAGTTCTTC.

This clone was recorded only once. CDR3 DNA sequence: TGTGCCAGCTCACCGGCGGGAGGGGACACAGATACGCAGTATTTT. Protein sequence: CASSPAGGDTDTQYF. The V call is TRBV18, the J call TRBJ2-3, with TRBD2 matching 9 bases. The V and J ends lost 3 bases and 2 bases, in that order; junction bases with no gene match: 3. The CDR3 length is 15 residues. CDR1 KGHSH and CDR2 LQKENI come from the germline V gene.

The chain couples TRBV15 to TRBJ1-1; D is possibly TRBD1 (5 bases). V lost 5 bases and J lost 4, with 11 bases in between. This CDR3 is 13 amino acids long. Germline-derived CDR1 and CDR2 are LNHNV and YYDKDF (reference sequence). CDR3 sequence: CATSALQGTEAFF. DNA of the CDR3: TGTGCCACCAGCGCCCTGCAGGGCACTGAAGCTTTCTTT.

V usage is TRBV18 and J usage is TRBJ1-2, with D unclear. CDR1 KGHSH and CDR2 LQKENI come from the germline V gene. The CDR3 extends over 15 amino acids. Trimming left V 2 bases short and J 0 bases short, with 10 bases between. This CDR3 is CASSPEELPNYGYTF. DNA for the CDR3: TGTGCCAGCTCACCAGAAGAACTCCCTAACTATGGCTACACCTTC.

Concerning this clone: The sample contains more than one DNA sequence encoding this CDR3. The V gene is TRBV4-1, the J gene TRBJ2-7, with 10 bases lining up with TRBD1. The J segment lost 2 bases and the V segment lost 1 base, leaving 2 bases of the junction unmatched. The CDR3 loop spans 15 amino acids. Germline CDR1 and CDR2: MGHRA and YSYEKL. CDR3 residues: CASSQGTGGPYEQYF. The CDR3 DNA reads TGCGCCAGCAGCCAAGGGACAGGGGGACCCTACGAGCAGTACTTC.